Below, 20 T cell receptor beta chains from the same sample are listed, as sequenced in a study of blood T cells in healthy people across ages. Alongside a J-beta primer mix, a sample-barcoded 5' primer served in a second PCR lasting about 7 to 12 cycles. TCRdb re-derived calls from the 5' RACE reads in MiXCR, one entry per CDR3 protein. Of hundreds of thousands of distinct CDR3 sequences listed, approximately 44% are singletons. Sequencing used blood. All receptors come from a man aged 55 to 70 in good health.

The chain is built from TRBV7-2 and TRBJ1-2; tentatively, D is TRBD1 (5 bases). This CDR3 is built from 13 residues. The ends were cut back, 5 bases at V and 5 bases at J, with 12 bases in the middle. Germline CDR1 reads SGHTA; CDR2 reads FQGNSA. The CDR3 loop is CASSPGTEYGYTF. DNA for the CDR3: TGTGCCAGCAGCCCCGGGACCGAGTATGGCTACACCTTC.

CDR3 residues: CASRPGQGWGSTEAFF. The CDR3 nucleotides are TGCGCCAGCAGACCAGGACAGGGGTGGGGAAGCACTGAAGCTTTCTTT. The rearrangement joins TRBV4-3 to TRBJ1-1; 9 bases are shared with TRBD1. V was clipped by 6 bases and J by 4 bases; unmatched bases: 12. Per the germline V gene, CDR1 is LGHNA and CDR2 is YSLEER. This CDR3 is 16 amino acids long.

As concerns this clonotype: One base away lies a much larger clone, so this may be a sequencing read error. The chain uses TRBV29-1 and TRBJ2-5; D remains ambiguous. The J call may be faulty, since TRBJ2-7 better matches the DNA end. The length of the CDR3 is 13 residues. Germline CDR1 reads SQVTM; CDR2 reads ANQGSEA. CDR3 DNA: TGCAGCGTTGAATTGCATGACGGCTACGAGCAGTACTTC. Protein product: CSVELHDGYEQYF.

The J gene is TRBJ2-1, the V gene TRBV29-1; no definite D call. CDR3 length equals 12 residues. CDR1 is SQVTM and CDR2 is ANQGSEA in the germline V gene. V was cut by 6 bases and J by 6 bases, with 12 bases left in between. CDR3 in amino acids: CSVANRTNEQFF. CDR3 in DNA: TGCAGCGTAGCCAACAGAACCAATGAGCAGTTCTTC.

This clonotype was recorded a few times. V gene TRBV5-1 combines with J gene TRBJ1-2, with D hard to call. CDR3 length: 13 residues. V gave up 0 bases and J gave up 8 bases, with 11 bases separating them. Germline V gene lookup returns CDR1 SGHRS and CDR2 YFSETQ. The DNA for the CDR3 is TGCGCCAGCAGCTTGGCCCTAGGGCACGGCTACACCTTC. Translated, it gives CASSLALGHGYTF.

CDR3 nucleotides: TGCAGTGCTAGAAAGGCCGGGGGGGGCCTCTACAATGAGCAGTTCTTC. It codes for CSARKAGGGLYNEQFF. The rearrangement uses TRBV20-1 and TRBJ2-1, with 8 bases identical to TRBD2. The length of the CDR3 is 16 residues. J was trimmed by 3 bases and V by 2 bases; bases with no gene match: 9. Germline-derived CDR1 and CDR2 are DFQATT and SNEGSKA (reference sequence).

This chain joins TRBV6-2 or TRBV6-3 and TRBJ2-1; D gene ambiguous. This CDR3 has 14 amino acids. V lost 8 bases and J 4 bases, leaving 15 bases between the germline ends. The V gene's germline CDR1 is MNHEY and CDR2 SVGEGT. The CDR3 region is CASSFGWGYNEQFF. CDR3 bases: TGTGCCAGCTCCTTTGGGTGGGGATACAATGAGCAGTTCTTC.

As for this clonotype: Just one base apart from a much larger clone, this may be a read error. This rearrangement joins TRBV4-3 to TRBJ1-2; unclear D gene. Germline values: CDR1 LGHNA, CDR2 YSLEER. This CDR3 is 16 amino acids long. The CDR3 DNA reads TGCGCCGGCAGCCAAGACTCTTCAAGGGAATACTATGGCTACACCTTC. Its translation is CAGSQDSSREYYGYTF.

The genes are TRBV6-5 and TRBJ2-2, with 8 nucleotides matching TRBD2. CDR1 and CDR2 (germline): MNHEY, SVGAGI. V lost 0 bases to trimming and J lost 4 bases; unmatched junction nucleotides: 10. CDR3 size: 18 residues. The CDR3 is CASSYSGPGGAGTGELFF. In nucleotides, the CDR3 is TGTGCCAGCAGTTACTCTGGTCCCGGGGGGGCTGGCACCGGGGAGCTGTTTTTT.

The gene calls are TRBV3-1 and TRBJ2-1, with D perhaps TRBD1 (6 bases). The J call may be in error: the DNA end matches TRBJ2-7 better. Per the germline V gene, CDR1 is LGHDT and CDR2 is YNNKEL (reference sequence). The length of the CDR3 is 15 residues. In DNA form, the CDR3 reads TGTGCCAGCAGCCAGGGACACAGCTCCTACAATGAGCAGTACTTC. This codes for CASSQGHSSYNEQYF.

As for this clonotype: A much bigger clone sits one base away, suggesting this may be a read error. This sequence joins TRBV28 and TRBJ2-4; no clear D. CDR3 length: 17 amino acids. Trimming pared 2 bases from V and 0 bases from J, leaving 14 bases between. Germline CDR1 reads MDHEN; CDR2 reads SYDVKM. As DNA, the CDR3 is TGTGCCAGCAGTTTAGAGGCGGAGAAATTAGCCAAAAACATTCAGTACTTC. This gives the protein CASSLEAEKLAKNIQYF.

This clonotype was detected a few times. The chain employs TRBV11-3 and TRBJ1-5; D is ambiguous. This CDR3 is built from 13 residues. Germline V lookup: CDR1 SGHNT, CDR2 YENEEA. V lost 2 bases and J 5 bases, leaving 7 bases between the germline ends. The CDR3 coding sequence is TGTGCCAGCAGCTTAACCACGGATCAGCCCCAGCATTTT. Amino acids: CASSLTTDQPQHF.

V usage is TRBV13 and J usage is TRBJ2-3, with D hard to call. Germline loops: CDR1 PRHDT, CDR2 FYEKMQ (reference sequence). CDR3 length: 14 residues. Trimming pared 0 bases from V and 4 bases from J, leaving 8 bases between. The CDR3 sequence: CASSLGGLPDTQYF. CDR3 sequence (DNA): TGTGCCAGCAGCTTAGGGGGCTTGCCAGATACGCAGTATTTT.

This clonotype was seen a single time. For the CDR3, the DNA is TGCAGTGCTAGCGGGAAGGGCGAGCAGTACTTC. This codes for CSASGKGEQYF. The J gene is TRBJ2-5, the V gene TRBV20-1, with D possibly TRBD2 on 5 matching bases. The J call may be incorrect, as the DNA end agrees better with TRBJ2-7. The germline gives CDR1 DFQATT, CDR2 SNEGSKA (reference sequence). The CDR3 runs 11 residues.

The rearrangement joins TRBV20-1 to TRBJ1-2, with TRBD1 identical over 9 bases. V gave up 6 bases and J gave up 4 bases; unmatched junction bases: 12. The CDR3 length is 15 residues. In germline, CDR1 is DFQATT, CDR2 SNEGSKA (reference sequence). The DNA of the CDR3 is TGCAGTGCGGGTATAGGGGGACAGGGCGCCTATGGCTACACCTTC. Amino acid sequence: CSAGIGGQGAYGYTF.

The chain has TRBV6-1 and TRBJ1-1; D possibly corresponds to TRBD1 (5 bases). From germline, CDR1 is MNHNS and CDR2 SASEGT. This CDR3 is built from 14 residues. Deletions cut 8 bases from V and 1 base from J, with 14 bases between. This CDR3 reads CASYRGLRNTEAFF. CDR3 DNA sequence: TGTGCCAGCTATCGGGGGTTAAGGAACACTGAAGCTTTCTTT.

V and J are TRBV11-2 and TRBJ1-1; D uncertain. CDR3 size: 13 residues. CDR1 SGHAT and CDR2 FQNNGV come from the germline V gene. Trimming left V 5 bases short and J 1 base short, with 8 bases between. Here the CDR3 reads CASSQQKNTEAFF. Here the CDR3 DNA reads TGTGCCAGCAGCCAACAGAAGAACACTGAAGCTTTCTTT.

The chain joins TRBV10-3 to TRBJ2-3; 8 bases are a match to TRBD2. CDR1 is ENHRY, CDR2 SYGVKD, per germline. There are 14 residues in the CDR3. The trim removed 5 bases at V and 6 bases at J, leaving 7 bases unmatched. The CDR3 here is CAISRSGGTDTQYF. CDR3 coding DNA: TGTGCCATCAGTAGATCGGGGGGGACGGATACGCAGTATTTT.

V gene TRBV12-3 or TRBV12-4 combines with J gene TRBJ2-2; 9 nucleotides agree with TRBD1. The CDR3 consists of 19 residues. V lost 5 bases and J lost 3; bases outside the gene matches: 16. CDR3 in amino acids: CASSPLVGTGREYTGELFF. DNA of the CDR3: TGTGCCAGCAGTCCCTTAGTCGGGACAGGGAGGGAGTACACCGGGGAGCTGTTTTTT.

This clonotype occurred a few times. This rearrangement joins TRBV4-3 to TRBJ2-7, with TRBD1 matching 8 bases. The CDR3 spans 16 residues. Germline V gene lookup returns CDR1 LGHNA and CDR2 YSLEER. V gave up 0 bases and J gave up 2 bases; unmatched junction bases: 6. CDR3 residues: CASSQDLTGDAYEQYF. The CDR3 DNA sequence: TGCGCCAGCAGCCAAGACCTGACAGGGGACGCCTACGAGCAGTACTTC.